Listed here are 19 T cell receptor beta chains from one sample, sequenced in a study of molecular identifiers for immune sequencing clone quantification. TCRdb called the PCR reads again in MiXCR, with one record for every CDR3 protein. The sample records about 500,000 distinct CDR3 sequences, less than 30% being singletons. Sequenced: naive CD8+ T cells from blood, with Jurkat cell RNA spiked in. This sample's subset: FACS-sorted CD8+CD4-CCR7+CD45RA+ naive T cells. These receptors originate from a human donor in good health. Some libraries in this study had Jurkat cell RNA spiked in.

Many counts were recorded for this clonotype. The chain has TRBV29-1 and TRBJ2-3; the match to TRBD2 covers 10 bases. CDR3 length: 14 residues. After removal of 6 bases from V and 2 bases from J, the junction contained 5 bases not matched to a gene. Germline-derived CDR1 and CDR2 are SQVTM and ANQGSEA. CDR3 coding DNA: TGCAGCGTGGTCACTAGCGGGATCACAGATACGCAGTATTTT. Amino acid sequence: CSVVTSGITDTQYF.

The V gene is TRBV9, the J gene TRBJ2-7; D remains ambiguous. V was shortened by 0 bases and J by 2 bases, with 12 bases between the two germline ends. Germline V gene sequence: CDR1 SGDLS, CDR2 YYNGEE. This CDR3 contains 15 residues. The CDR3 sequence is CASSVEPGTAYEQYF. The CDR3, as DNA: TGTGCCAGCAGCGTAGAGCCGGGTACCGCCTACGAGCAGTACTTC.

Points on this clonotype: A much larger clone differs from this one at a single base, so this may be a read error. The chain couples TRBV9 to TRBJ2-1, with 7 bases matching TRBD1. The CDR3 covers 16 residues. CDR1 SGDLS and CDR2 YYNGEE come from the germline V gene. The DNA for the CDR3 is TGTGGCAGCAGCGGCCGGGACAGTACGAAACGATATGAGCAGTTCTTC. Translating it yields CGSSGRDSTKRYEQFF.

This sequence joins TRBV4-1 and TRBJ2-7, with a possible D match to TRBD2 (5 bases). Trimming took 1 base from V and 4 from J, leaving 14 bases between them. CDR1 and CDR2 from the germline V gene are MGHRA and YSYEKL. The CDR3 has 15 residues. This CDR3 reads CASSQVGGGWYEQYF. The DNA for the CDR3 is TGCGCCAGCAGCCAAGTCGGTGGCGGGTGGTACGAGCAGTACTTC.

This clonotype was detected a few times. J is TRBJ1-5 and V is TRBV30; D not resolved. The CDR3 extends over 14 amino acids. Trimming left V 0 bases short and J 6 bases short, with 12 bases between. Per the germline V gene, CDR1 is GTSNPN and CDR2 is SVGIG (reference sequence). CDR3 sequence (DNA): TGTGCCTGGAGTGTACAACGGGGATTTCAGCCCCAGCATTTT. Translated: CAWSVQRGFQPQHF.

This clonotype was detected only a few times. The CDR3 DNA follows: TGTGCCAGCTCACCCCACGATCCCGGACAGCCATATCAGCCCCAGCATTTT. As protein: CASSPHDPGQPYQPQHF. This chain links TRBV18 with TRBJ1-5; D is perhaps TRBD1 (6 bases). Germline loops: CDR1 KGHSH, CDR2 LQKENI. Deletions cut 3 bases from V and 5 bases from J, with 20 bases between. The CDR3 loop spans 17 amino acids.

Here the CDR3 reads CATRGLSSYEQYF. Here the CDR3 DNA reads TGTGCCACCAGGGGTCTGTCGTCCTACGAGCAGTACTTC. V and J are TRBV7-9 and TRBJ2-7, with a weak D call TRBD1 (6 bases). The CDR3 runs to 13 residues. Trimming shortened V by 10 bases and J by 1 base, and 14 bases separated the two germline ends. Germline CDR1 SEHNR, CDR2 FQNEAQ (reference sequence).

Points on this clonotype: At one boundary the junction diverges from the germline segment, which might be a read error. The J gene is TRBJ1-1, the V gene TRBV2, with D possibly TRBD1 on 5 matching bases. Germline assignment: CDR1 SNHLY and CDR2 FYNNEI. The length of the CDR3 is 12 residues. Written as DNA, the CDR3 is TGTGCCAGCAGTGAATTGGGGGTTGAAGCTTCCTTT. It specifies CASSELGVEASF.

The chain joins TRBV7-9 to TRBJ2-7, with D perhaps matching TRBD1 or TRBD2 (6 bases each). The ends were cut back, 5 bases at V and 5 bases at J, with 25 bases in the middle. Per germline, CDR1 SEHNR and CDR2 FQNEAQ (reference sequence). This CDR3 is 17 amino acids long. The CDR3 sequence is CASSPTMAGGAINEQYF. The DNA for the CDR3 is TGTGCCAGCAGCCCCACGATGGCCGGGGGCGCGATTAACGAGCAGTACTTC.

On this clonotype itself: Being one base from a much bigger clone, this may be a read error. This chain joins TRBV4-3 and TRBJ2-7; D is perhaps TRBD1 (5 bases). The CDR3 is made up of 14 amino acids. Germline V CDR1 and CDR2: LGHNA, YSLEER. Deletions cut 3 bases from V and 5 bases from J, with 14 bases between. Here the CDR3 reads CASSQSTGAHEQYF. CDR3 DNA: TGCGCCAGCAGCCAGAGCACAGGAGCCCACGAGCAGTACTTC.

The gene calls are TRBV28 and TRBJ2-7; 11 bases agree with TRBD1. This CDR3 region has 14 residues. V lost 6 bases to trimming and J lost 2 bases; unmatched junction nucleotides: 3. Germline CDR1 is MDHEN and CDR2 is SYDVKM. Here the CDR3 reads CASSRTGGAYEQYF. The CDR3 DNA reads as TGTGCCAGCAGCAGGACAGGGGGCGCCTACGAGCAGTACTTC.

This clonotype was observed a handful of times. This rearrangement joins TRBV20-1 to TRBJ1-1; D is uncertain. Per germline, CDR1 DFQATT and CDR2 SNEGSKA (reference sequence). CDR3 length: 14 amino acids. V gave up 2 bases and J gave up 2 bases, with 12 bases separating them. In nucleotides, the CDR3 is TGCAGTGCTAGAATAAAGGACTTAAACACTGAAGCTTTCTTT. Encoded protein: CSARIKDLNTEAFF.

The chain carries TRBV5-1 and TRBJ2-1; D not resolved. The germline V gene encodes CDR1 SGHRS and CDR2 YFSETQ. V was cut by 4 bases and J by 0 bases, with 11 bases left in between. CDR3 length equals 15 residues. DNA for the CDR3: TGCGCCAGCAGCCTGCATCCCCACTCCTACAATGAGCAGTTCTTC. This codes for CASSLHPHSYNEQFF.

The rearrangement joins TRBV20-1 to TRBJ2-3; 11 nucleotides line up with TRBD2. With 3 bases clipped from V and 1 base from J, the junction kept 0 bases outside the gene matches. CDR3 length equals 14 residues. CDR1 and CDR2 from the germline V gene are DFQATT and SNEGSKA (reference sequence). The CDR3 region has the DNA TGCAGTGCTAGGACTAGCGGGGGCACAGATACGCAGTATTTT. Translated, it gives CSARTSGGTDTQYF.

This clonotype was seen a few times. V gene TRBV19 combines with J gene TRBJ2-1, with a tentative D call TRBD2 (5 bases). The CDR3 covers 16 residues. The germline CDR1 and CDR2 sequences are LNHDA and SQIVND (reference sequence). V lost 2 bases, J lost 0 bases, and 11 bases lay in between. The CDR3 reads CASSISAGLSYNEQFF. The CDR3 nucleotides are TGTGCCAGTAGTATAAGTGCAGGACTCTCCTACAATGAGCAGTTCTTC.

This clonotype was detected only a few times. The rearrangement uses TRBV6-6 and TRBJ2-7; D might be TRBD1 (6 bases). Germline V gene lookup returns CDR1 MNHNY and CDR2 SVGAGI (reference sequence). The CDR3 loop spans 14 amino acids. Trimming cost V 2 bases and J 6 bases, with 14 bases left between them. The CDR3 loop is CASSYGQGRVEQYF. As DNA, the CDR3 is TGTGCCAGCAGTTACGGGCAGGGGCGGGTCGAGCAGTACTTC.

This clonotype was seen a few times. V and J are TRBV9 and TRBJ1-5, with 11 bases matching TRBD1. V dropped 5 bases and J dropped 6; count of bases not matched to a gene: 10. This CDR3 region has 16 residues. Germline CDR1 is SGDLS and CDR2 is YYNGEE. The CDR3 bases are TGTGCCAGCAGTACTGGGAGGACAGGGGGCTTTCAGCCCCAGCATTTT. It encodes CASSTGRTGGFQPQHF. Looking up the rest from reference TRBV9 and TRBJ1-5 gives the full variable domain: DSGVTQTPKHLITATGQRVTLRCSPRSGDLSVYWYQQSLDQGLQFLIQYYNGEERAKGNILERFSAQQFPDLHSELNLSSLELGDSALYFCASSTGRTGGFQPQHFGDGTRLSIL.

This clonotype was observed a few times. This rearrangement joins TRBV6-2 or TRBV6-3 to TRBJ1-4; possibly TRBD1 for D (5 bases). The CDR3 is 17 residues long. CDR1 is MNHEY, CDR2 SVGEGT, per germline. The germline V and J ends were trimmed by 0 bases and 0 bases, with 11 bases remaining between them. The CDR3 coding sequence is TGTGCCAGCAGTTACTCGCGGCAGGACACAACTAATGAAAAACTGTTTTTT. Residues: CASSYSRQDTTNEKLFF.

CDR3 bases: TGTGCCAGCAGTTTTTCTCAGGGGGCGCGGGGCACTGAAGCTTTCTTT. Translating gives CASSFSQGARGTEAFF. The chain links TRBV27 to TRBJ1-1; 8 bases line up with TRBD1. The J segment lost 4 bases and the V segment lost 3 bases, leaving 10 bases of the junction unmatched. CDR3 size: 16 residues. From germline, CDR1 is MNHEY and CDR2 SMNVEV (reference sequence).